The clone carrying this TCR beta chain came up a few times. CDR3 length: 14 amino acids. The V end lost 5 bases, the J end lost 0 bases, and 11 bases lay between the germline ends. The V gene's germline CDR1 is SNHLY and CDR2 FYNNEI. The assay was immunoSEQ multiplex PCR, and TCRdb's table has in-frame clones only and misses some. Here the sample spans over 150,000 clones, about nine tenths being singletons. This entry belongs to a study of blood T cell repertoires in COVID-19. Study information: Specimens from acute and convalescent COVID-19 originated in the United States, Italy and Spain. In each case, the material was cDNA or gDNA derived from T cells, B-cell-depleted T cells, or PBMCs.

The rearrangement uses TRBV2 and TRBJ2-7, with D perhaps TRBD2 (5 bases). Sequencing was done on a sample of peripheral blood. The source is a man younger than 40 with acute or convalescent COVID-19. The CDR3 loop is CASSREHSSYEQYF. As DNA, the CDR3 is TGTGCCAGCAGTAGGGAGCACAGCTCCTACGAGCAGTACTTC.